This T cell receptor (beta chain) was captured by sequencing in a study of blood T cell repertoires in COVID-19 (dated by TCRdb to the early 2020s). Turning to the overall study: For ImmuneRACE Cohort 3, a participant was defined as recovered based on two consecutive negative NP/OP PCR tests, clearance by a healthcare professional, or resolution of symptoms. Samples from collaborators originated in the United States, Italy and Spain and spanned both the acute and convalescent phases of COVID-19. The prospective study material was composed of cDNA or gDNA derived from T cells, B-cell-depleted T cells, or PBMCs. The dataset comprised deeply sampled blood TCRbeta repertoires from subjects exposed to, actively infected with, or recovered from COVID-19. The repertoires were released in a freely available public database intended as a resource for research on the immune response to SARS-CoV-2. Samples came from the ongoing ImmuneRACE study (first 160 participants) plus 1,254 subjects from 6 global collaborators. The sample metadata nearly always contained a de-identified subject ID, COVID-19 status, age in years and sex. Where available, HLA class I and class II types were taken from metadata supplied by the sample provider and were not determined by assay-based typing. The investigation overall reported the following: The quantity of clinical and demographic metadata differed by source and by participant and was supplied without curation.

Participants in the prospective study were enrolled through a virtual design, were aged about 18 to 100 years, and lived in 24 United States geographic areas. In the prospective study, participants were assigned to cohorts based on the clinical history participants reported in a screening survey and a study questionnaire. In the prospective study, mobile phlebotomists collected whole blood, serum and a nasopharyngeal or oropharyngeal swab from each participant. Over an approximately 2-month period, participants in the prospective study had the option of providing additional blood draws and questionnaires. Prospective study blood samples were shipped either frozen or at room temperature before DNA extraction. In regard to this clone: Its binding antigen is unknown. Base qualities are not recorded, but no much larger clone differs from it by a single base.

TCRbeta CDR3 regions were amplified from genomic DNA by means of the immunoSEQ Assay, a bias-controlled multiplex PCR. For the original study's pipeline: Within the assay, amplification of reference gene primers was used to estimate how many nucleated cells each sample contained. To quantify the absolute abundance of each unique TCRbeta CDR3 rearrangement, sequence reads were collapsed and filtered. For each sample, productive Simpson clonality was calculated as the square root of Simpson's diversity index over productive rearrangements. The immuneACCESS repertoire file appears here via TCRdb, limited to in-frame rearrangements. These files lack a portion of the clones; in checked studies, under half of the deficit traces to unresolved V genes, and the cause of the others is not known. V and J calls and clone size come straight from that table; D and trimming were deduced from the DNA. For this sample there are approximately 210,000 clones; roughly 91% appear just once. Together, the top ten hold approximately 7.2% of the sample.

The CDR3 numbers 15 residues from cysteine through phenylalanine. Only the CDR3 region is kept as DNA, spanning 45 bases read in frame from base 1. The germline V gene specifies SGHAT as CDR1 and FQNNGV as CDR2. V gives up 5 bases and J gives up 2 bases, and the segment between their germline ends measures 15 bases. This receptor was taken from a man younger than 40 in a cohort exposed to, infected with or recovered from COVID-19 (not recorded which). The rearranged chain carries TRBV11-2 and TRBJ1-2; a tentative D call is TRBD1 (6 bases match). Sequenced material: PBMCs or T cells enriched from blood (not recorded which). Here is the DNA: TGTGCCAGCAGCCCTTACGGGACATTCAACTATGGCTACACCTTC. Translated, it reads CASSPYGTFNYGYTF.